This T cell receptor (beta chain) was observed in a study of blood T cell repertoires in COVID-19. Original analysis: The authors estimated nucleated cell counts from reference gene primer amplification. Sequencing used immunoSEQ multiplex PCR; TCRdb keeps in-frame clones, though not all of them. The DNA was the basis for D and trimming; V, J and clone size are from that table. This sample has approximately 150,000 clones, with approximately 85% found just once. J lost 2 bases, V lost 3 bases, and 1 base had no gene match. The CDR3 covers 13 residues. The sample taken for sequencing was peripheral blood. This sequence joins TRBV12-3 or TRBV12-4 and TRBJ2-7, with 7 bases matching TRBD2. The TCR sequence derives from a woman aged 80 or over with COVID-19, enrolled during active disease. Here the CDR3 DNA reads TGTGCCAGCAGTTTGGGAGGGACCTACGAGCAGTACTTC. This gives the protein CASSLGGTYEQYF.